These 19 T cell receptor beta chains came from one sample sequenced in a study of regulatory T cells in long-lasting Graves disease. Time point noted: persistent/refractory GD, antithyroid drugs over 5 years with positive TRAb. Scientists built the TCR library using RNA that was extracted from PBMCs. CDR3-region Arm-PCR and iRepertoire HTBI primers produced the TCR beta libraries. In TCRdb, the multiplex PCR reads were re-called with MiXCR into one record per CDR3 protein. There are about 660,000 distinct CDR3 sequences in the sample; around 30% occur only once, and roughly 41% lies in the top ten. The sequencing here drew on peripheral blood mononuclear cells (PBMCs), taken when the disease was refractory, from a patient treated with antithyroid drugs. All receptors come from a female donor with Graves disease.

This clonotype showed up just once. This chain links TRBV6-2 or TRBV6-3 with TRBJ2-2; D unclear. This CDR3 contains 14 residues. V was pared by 4 bases and J by 4 bases, with 10 bases between. Germline V gene data show CDR1 as MNHEY and CDR2 as SVGEGT. The DNA for the CDR3 is TGTGCCAGCAGTTTGGATAGCATCACCGGGGAGCTGTTTTTT. This codes for CASSLDSITGELFF.

V gene TRBV29-1 combines with J gene TRBJ1-5, with 8 bases that match TRBD1. The CDR3 covers 14 residues. CDR1 SQVTM and CDR2 ANQGSEA come from the germline V gene. Trimming cost V 6 bases and J 0 bases; bases outside gene matches: 4. The chain's CDR3 is CSVEDRDSNQPQHF. The CDR3, as DNA: TGCAGCGTGGAGGACAGGGATAGCAATCAGCCCCAGCATTTT.

Concerning this clonotype itself: This could be a read error, since a much larger clone is one nucleotide away. V is TRBV5-1 and J is TRBJ2-7; weak D call: TRBD2 (5 bases). The CDR3 is made up of 15 amino acids. Germline CDR1 reads SGHRS; CDR2 reads YFSETQ. The CDR3 DNA reads as TGCACCAGCAGTTTCTACCGGGATAGGCCGGACGAGCAGTACTTC. Translating it yields CTSSFYRDRPDEQYF.

This clonotype showed up just a few times. The gene calls are TRBV7-9 and TRBJ1-1; D not certain. The germline gives CDR1 SEHNR, CDR2 FQNEAQ (reference sequence). V was trimmed by 4 bases and J by 10 bases, leaving 13 bases between them. The CDR3 is 12 amino acids. CDR3 sequence: CASSSRQIGAFF. The DNA of the CDR3 is TGTGCCAGCAGCTCTAGACAAATTGGAGCTTTCTTT.

This clonotype appeared many times. The rearrangement uses TRBV28 and TRBJ1-1; possible D gene TRBD1, 5 bases. The CDR3 runs to 16 residues. Germline V gene lookup returns CDR1 MDHEN and CDR2 SYDVKM. Trimming cost V 1 base and J 5 bases, with 17 bases left between them. CDR3 region: CASSLSLLDWGTEAFF. CDR3 nucleotide sequence: TGTGCCAGCAGTTTATCGTTATTGGATTGGGGGACTGAAGCTTTCTTT.

With regard to this clonotype: No conserved phenylalanine or tryptophan ends this CDR3, so it is likely a read error. The chain has TRBV15 and TRBJ2-5, with a possible D match to TRBD1 (6 bases). CDR1 and CDR2 (germline): LNHNV, YYDKDF (reference sequence). Trimming stripped 3 bases from V and 2 bases from J, with 10 bases between. This CDR3 region has 14 residues. CDR3 sequence: CATSSPGTQETQYL. CDR3 nucleotides: TGTGCCACCAGCAGCCCCGGGACACAAGAGACCCAGTACCTC.

This sequence joins TRBV30 and TRBJ1-1; 9 bases match TRBD1. Germline lookup yields CDR1 GTSNPN and CDR2 SVGIG (reference sequence). The CDR3 has 14 amino acids. With V trimmed by 0 bases and J by 6 bases, 5 bases remained unmatched. The CDR3 region has the DNA TGTGCCTGGAGTGTAACAGGGGGCAAATCTGAAGCTTTCTTT. It yields the protein CAWSVTGGKSEAFF.

V is TRBV12-3 or TRBV12-4 and J is TRBJ2-1; no clear D. The CDR3 sequence is 13 residues long. V was clipped by 6 bases and J by 6 bases, with 12 bases between them. CDR3 region: CASSRTVRNEQFF. The CDR3 DNA reads TGTGCCAGCAGCCGGACGGTTCGCAATGAGCAGTTCTTC.

V usage is TRBV6-2 or TRBV6-3 and J usage is TRBJ2-7; D unresolved. This CDR3 has 14 residues. Deletions cut 8 bases from V and 3 bases from J, with 17 bases between. Germline loops: CDR1 MNHEY, CDR2 SVGEGT. The CDR3 DNA is TGTGCCAGCCCTAAGGACGGAATGCGCTACGAGCAGTACTTC. Translating gives CASPKDGMRYEQYF.

This clonotype has just a few counts. This rearrangement joins TRBV5-1 to TRBJ1-1; the D is unclear. CDR1 is SGHRS and CDR2 is YFSETQ in the germline V gene. The V end lost 7 bases, the J end lost 2 bases, and 12 bases lay between the germline ends. The CDR3 extends over 13 amino acids. The chain's CDR3 is CASGRTLNTEAFF. The CDR3 bases are TGCGCCAGCGGTCGGACTTTAAACACTGAAGCTTTCTTT.

The chain has TRBV24-1 and TRBJ1-5, with a weak D call TRBD1 (6 bases). Trimming removed 1 base at V and 6 bases at J, with 12 bases between. The CDR3 is 15 amino acids. The V gene's germline CDR1 is KGHDR and CDR2 SFDVKD. CDR3 sequence reads: CATSDLRGGSQPQHF. DNA of the CDR3: TGTGCCACCAGTGATTTAAGAGGGGGAAGTCAGCCCCAGCATTTT.

This clonotype turned up a few times. The chain recombines TRBV20-1 with TRBJ2-7, with D hard to call. CDR1 is DFQATT, CDR2 SNEGSKA, per germline (reference sequence). The CDR3 contains 12 residues. V gave up 3 bases and J gave up 3 bases, with 9 bases separating them. This CDR3 is CSASAADYEQYF. CDR3 coding DNA: TGCAGTGCTAGCGCGGCAGACTACGAGCAGTACTTC.

V is TRBV29-1 and J is TRBJ2-5; D unclear. The germline gives CDR1 SQVTM, CDR2 ANQGSEA. This CDR3 comprises 13 residues. V gave up 1 base and J gave up 7 bases, with 13 bases separating them. The CDR3 nucleotides read TGCAGCGTTGAAGTAGGTCAGAAGGGGACCCAGTACTTC. Residues: CSVEVGQKGTQYF.

This clonotype was counted only a few times. V and J are TRBV3-1 and TRBJ1-5; D unresolved. The CDR3 length is 14 residues. Germline V gene data show CDR1 as LGHDT and CDR2 as YNNKEL (reference sequence). Trimming stripped 3 bases from V and 5 bases from J, with 11 bases between. CDR3 amino acids: CASSQRAADQPQHF. As DNA, the CDR3 is TGTGCCAGCAGCCAGCGGGCCGCCGATCAGCCCCAGCATTTT.

The CDR3 reads CATSSRTGELFF. In nucleotides, the CDR3 is TGTGCCACCAGCAGCCGGACCGGGGAGCTGTTTTTT. The rearrangement uses TRBV15 and TRBJ2-2, with D unclear. The V end was cut by 3 bases, the J end by 5 bases, with 4 bases between. Per germline, CDR1 LNHNV and CDR2 YYDKDF (reference sequence). The CDR3 is made up of 12 amino acids.

This clonotype was counted a single time. No conserved phenylalanine or tryptophan is present at the end of the CDR3, so a read error is the likely explanation. The chain couples TRBV10-2 to TRBJ2-7; 8 nucleotides line up with TRBD2. In germline, CDR1 is WSHSY, CDR2 SAAADI. V shed 8 bases and J 6 bases; nucleotides not matched to a gene: 12. The CDR3 is made up of 14 amino acids. The CDR3 DNA is TGCGCCAGCTCGGGACTAGTGGGGACGGGCGAGCAGTACCTC. Encoded protein: CASSGLVGTGEQYL.

Remarks on this clonotype: Mismatch with germline at one junction end may stem from a read error. The V call is TRBV12-3 or TRBV12-4, the J call TRBJ2-4; 10 bases map to TRBD2. The CDR3 totals 12 residues. The CDR3 spells CASSSGTSALWF. The CDR3 nucleotides are TGTGCCAGCAGTTCTGGGACTAGCGCCCTGTGGTTC.

The chain links TRBV7-2 to TRBJ2-7; 9 bases are a match to TRBD2. The CDR3 spans 17 residues. CDR1 is SGHTA, CDR2 FQGNSA, per germline. With 4 bases clipped from V and 7 bases from J, the junction kept 17 bases outside the gene matches. The CDR3 bases are TGTGCCAGCAGCTCGCTCGGCCTAGCGGGACCAGGTGTAGAGCAGTACTTC. Its protein is CASSSLGLAGPGVEQYF.

This rearrangement joins TRBV7-9 to TRBJ2-7; no clear D gene. The CDR3 loop spans 12 amino acids. CDR1 is SEHNR and CDR2 is FQNEAQ in the germline V gene (reference sequence). V was cut by 7 bases and J by 3 bases, with 10 bases left in between. CDR3 amino acids: CASTSTIYEQYF. CDR3 sequence (DNA): TGTGCCAGCACCTCCACTATCTACGAGCAGTACTTC.